The entry that follows covers one TCR beta chain sequence. Its antigen is still unknown. V was shortened by 5 bases and J by 11 bases, with 9 bases between the two germline ends. The germline V gene has CDR1 MNHEY and CDR2 SVGAGI. The length of the CDR3 is 11 residues. The data were taken from a study of cytomegalovirus exposure and HLA in healthy donors. For the study at large: Membership in the Caucasian-associated ancestry cluster was found for 81% of roughly 400 genotyped donors.

Study findings and constraints: A few chains tied to CMV proved CMV antigen-specific in vitro. In an earlier analysis, most TCR beta V segments were productive about 87% or about 30% of the time. As a later analysis revealed, the rate of TCR association differed by HLA locus, with DRB1 most and HLA-C fewest.

Use of 60 Vbeta and 13 Jbeta primers characterized the PCR. The method was immunoSEQ multiplex PCR; TCRdb's version includes in-frame clones alone and lacks a portion of them. The sample includes around 63,000 clones, 79% of them seen just once. The sample consisted of PBMCs. The TCR originated in a woman aged 30 to 39 in good health and CMV-seronegative. V usage is TRBV6-5 and J usage is TRBJ1-4; possibly TRBD1 for D (6 bases). The CDR3 DNA follows: TGTGCCAGCAGTCCAGGGGTGAAACTGTTTTTT. Translated, it gives CASSPGVKLFF.